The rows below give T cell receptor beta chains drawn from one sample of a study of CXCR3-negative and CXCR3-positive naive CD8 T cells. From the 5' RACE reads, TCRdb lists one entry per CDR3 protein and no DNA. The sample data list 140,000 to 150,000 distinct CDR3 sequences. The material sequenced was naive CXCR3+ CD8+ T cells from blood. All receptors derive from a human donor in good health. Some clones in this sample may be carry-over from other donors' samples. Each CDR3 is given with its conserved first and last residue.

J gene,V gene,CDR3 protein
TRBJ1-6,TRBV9,CASSVVEYSPLHF
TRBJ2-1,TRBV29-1,CSVEMIGSDSISYNEQFF
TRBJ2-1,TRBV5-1,CASSLGGKNEQFF
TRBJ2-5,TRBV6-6,CASSSDRGFQETQYF
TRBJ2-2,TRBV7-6,CAGDQENTGELFF
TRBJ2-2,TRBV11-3,CASSPGTSGLTGELFF
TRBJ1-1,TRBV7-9,CASTLGFGQAATEAFF
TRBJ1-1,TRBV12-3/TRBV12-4,CASSFSPMNTEAFF
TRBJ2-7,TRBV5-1,CASSLALPVDRGPTYEQYF
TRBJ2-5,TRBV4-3,CASSQAVGETQYF
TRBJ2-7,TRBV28,CASRATGLRISYEQYF
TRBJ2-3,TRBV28,CASSQREDTDTQYF